The 5 T cell receptor beta chains below all came from one sample that was sequenced in a study of blood T cells in healthy people across ages (dated by TCRdb to about 2015). The library was generated by 5' RACE. The instrument given in TCRdb is Illumina HiSeq 2500. A second PCR of about 6 to 12 cycles was run with a J-beta primer mix and a sample-barcoded 5' primer. TCRdb reprocessing: public reads trimmed at Q25 with fastp, clones called with MiXCR, in-frame beta chains kept. For every CDR3 protein sequence, its rows merge into one entry that carries the most common genes and DNA. The sample includes roughly 790,000 distinct CDR3 sequences, with 43% observed a single time. The top ten clones comprise roughly 20% of the sample. Sequenced input: blood. Receptors originate from a woman in her fifties or sixties in good health.

The J gene is TRBJ2-3, the V gene TRBV5-1; no definite D call. This CDR3 contains 13 residues. CDR1 is SGHRS, CDR2 YFSETQ, per germline. With 4 bases removed from V and 4 bases from J, the gap between germline ends came to 10 bases. DNA for the CDR3: TGCGCCAGCAGCCGGACGGAAGCAGATACGCAGTATTTT. Its translation is CASSRTEADTQYF.

The chain links TRBV3-1 to TRBJ1-5, with 7 bases lining up with TRBD1. The CDR3 runs to 13 residues. Germline assignment: CDR1 LGHDT and CDR2 YNNKEL (reference sequence). V was clipped by 3 bases and J by 6 bases; unmatched bases: 2. For the CDR3, the DNA is TGTGCCAGCAGCCAGGCAGGGGGTCAGCCCCAGCATTTT. Residues: CASSQAGGQPQHF.

This chain joins TRBV20-1 and TRBJ1-1; 9 positions match TRBD1. Trimming took 3 bases from V and 10 from J; bases not matched to a gene: 9. CDR1 and CDR2 (germline): DFQATT, SNEGSKA (reference sequence). The CDR3 extends over 13 amino acids. The CDR3 spells CSASPLRDRVAFF. DNA of the CDR3: TGCAGTGCTAGCCCCCTCCGGGACAGGGTAGCTTTCTTT.

Points on this clonotype: A read error may be the cause here, since a much bigger clone is one base away. This sequence joins TRBV13 and TRBJ1-1; 9 nucleotides match TRBD1. Germline V gene sequence: CDR1 PRHDT, CDR2 FYEKMQ (reference sequence). V shed 5 bases and J 1 base; nucleotides not matched to a gene: 2. The CDR3 totals 14 residues. The CDR3 coding sequence is TGTGCCAGCAGCCAGACAGGGGGGAACACTGAAGCTTTCTTT. Translated: CASSQTGGNTEAFF.

V usage is TRBV5-1 and J usage is TRBJ2-1; no clear D gene. This CDR3 contains 11 residues. Deletions cut 2 bases from V and 8 bases from J, with 5 bases between. Germline values: CDR1 SGHRS, CDR2 YFSETQ. The CDR3 protein is CASSLQYEQFF. CDR3 in DNA: TGCGCCAGCAGCTTACAGTATGAGCAGTTCTTC.